One and the same sample provided the 29 T cell receptor beta chains below, sequenced in a study of tumor-infiltrating lymphocytes in primary liver carcinoma. The researchers produced TCR beta cDNA from roughly 500 ng total RNA with a constant-region primer. Libraries of TCR beta came from three nested multiplex PCR rounds with slightly modified ARM-PCR. TRBV1-TRBV30 forward primers and a C-beta reverse primer were used in the first two PCR rounds, which each ran for around 11 cycles. A single record per CDR3 protein comes from TCRdb applying MiXCR to the multiplex PCR reads. The sample has about 330,000 distinct CDR3 sequences, almost 65% seen once; the top ten hold about 6%. The blood RNA (from unsorted whole blood) was obtained, and germline DNA was also extracted. Sequencing input: peripheral blood. The receptors shown here come from a man aged 35-49 years with primary liver carcinoma and hepatitis B virus infection.

This chain uses TRBV4-1 with TRBJ2-7, with 10 bases that match TRBD2. Looked up from germline, CDR1 is MGHRA and CDR2 is YSYEKL. This CDR3 has 15 amino acids. V lost 1 base and J lost 7; bases outside the gene matches: 7. CDR3 residues: CASSQGASGSYEQYF. The CDR3 region has the DNA TGCGCCAGCAGCCAAGGGGCTAGCGGGAGTTATGAGCAGTACTTC.

The chain recombines TRBV5-1 with TRBJ1-1; D unclear. Germline V lookup: CDR1 SGHRS, CDR2 YFSETQ. V was trimmed by 4 bases and J by 6 bases, leaving 13 bases between them. This CDR3 region has 13 residues. CDR3 region: CASSVTADSEAFF. CDR3 nucleotides: TGCGCCAGCAGCGTAACAGCCGATTCTGAAGCTTTCTTT.

As for this clonotype: One end of the junction does not line up with germline, which may come from a read error. The chain carries TRBV5-1 and TRBJ2-2; 9 bases align to TRBD1. Germline V CDR1 and CDR2: SGHRS, YFSETQ. The CDR3 length is 15 residues. The CDR3 DNA reads TGCACCAGCAGCTTGAGGACAGGGGAAACCGGGGAGCTATTTTTT. Translating gives CTSSLRTGETGELFF.

A remark on this clonotype: A read error is possible here, since a much larger clone lies one base away. The V and J genes are TRBV12-3 or TRBV12-4 and TRBJ2-1; 7 bases are a match to TRBD2. After removal of 10 bases from V and 5 bases from J, the junction contained 8 bases not matched to a gene. This CDR3 has 13 residues. CDR3 loop: CANGLVGNNEQFF. As DNA, the CDR3 is TGTGCCAACGGACTAGTGGGAAACAATGAGCAGTTCTTC.

This clonotype was seen only once. The chain carries TRBV4-2 and TRBJ2-7, with D possibly being TRBD2 (5 bases). Germline V gene lookup returns CDR1 LGHNA and CDR2 YNFKEQ. The CDR3 runs 14 residues. With 0 bases removed from V and 7 bases from J, the gap between germline ends came to 13 bases. The CDR3 nucleotides read TGTGCCAGCAGCCAAGAGGAGGCCTACAATGAGCAGTACTTC. It specifies CASSQEEAYNEQYF.

As to this clonotype: The CDR3 does not end in the conserved phenylalanine or tryptophan, so this is likely a read error. This chain joins TRBV12-3 or TRBV12-4 and TRBJ1-1; 8 bases align to TRBD1. The CDR3 has 15 residues. CDR3 amino acids: CACRVGDRLNTEAFL. In DNA, the CDR3 is TGTGCCTGCAGGGTGGGGGACAGGCTGAACACTGAAGCTTTCTTA.

Remarks on this clonotype: A junction end diverges from the germline sequence, so it may reflect a read error. The chain employs TRBV11-2 and TRBJ1-1; D uncertain. CDR1 SGHAT and CDR2 FQNNGV come from the germline V gene. This CDR3 is built from 15 residues. CDR3 protein: CASSLDLSLNTEAFF. In DNA, the CDR3 is TGCGCCAGCAGCTTAGATTTAAGTTTAAACACTGAAGCTTTCTTT.

The chain carries TRBV20-1 and TRBJ2-7; 8 positions agree with TRBD2. The CDR3 totals 16 residues. Unmatched junction bases numbered 8, after V lost 0 bases and J lost 1 base. Germline-derived CDR1 and CDR2 are DFQATT and SNEGSKA (reference sequence). CDR3 sequence: CSARDGDSGISYEQYF. CDR3 DNA sequence: TGCAGTGCTAGAGATGGTGATAGCGGGATTTCCTACGAGCAGTACTTC.

Concerning this clonotype itself: A much bigger clone sits one base away, suggesting this may be a read error. The chain is built from TRBV6-1 and TRBJ2-1; 13 positions agree with TRBD2. The CDR3 has 15 residues. The germline CDR1 and CDR2 sequences are MNHNS and SASEGT. After removal of 7 bases from V and 5 bases from J, the junction contained 5 bases not matched to a gene. CDR3 loop: CASMPGTSGDNEQFF. The CDR3 DNA follows: TGTGCCAGCATGCCCGGGACTAGCGGGGACAATGAGCAGTTCTTC.

This clonotype was observed a handful of times. J is TRBJ2-7 and V is TRBV7-9; 8 nucleotides agree with TRBD2. V gave up 6 bases and J gave up 4 bases; unmatched junction bases: 11. The CDR3 has 15 residues. The germline gives CDR1 SEHNR, CDR2 FQNEAQ (reference sequence). The CDR3 is CASSLPGLVRYEQYF. The CDR3 nucleotides are TGTGCCAGCAGTCTCCCGGGACTAGTTCGATACGAGCAGTACTTC.

This clonotype was detected ten times or more. This chain joins TRBV6-2 or TRBV6-3 and TRBJ1-4, with 8 bases lining up with TRBD1. V was clipped by 9 bases and J by 6 bases; unmatched bases: 6. Germline CDR1 reads MNHEY; CDR2 reads SVGEGT. There are 13 residues in the CDR3. The CDR3 DNA reads TGTGCCAGTTCGGACAGGGAGGATGAAAAACTGTTTTTT. Translation: CASSDREDEKLFF.

As to this clonotype: It may be a read error: a sequence one base away is much more abundant. This chain uses TRBV4-1 with TRBJ1-6; 9 bases are shared with TRBD1. Germline CDR1 and CDR2: MGHRA and YSYEKL. The CDR3 length is 16 residues. The CDR3 sequence: CVSSQAGTGRNSPLHF. In DNA, the CDR3 is TGCGTCAGCAGCCAGGCCGGGACAGGGCGCAATTCACCCCTCCACTTT.

The V gene is TRBV11-1, the J gene TRBJ2-5; D may be TRBD2 (5 bases). CDR1 SGHAT and CDR2 FQDESV come from the germline V gene (reference sequence). Trimming shortened V by 9 bases and J by 5 bases, and 19 bases separated the two germline ends. There are 14 residues in the CDR3. CDR3: CASSRQVEVETQYF. The CDR3 DNA reads as TGTGCCAGTAGTAGGCAGGTGGAGGTGGAGACCCAGTACTTC.

On this clonotype itself: A read error is possible here, since a much larger clone lies one base away. CDR3 in amino acids: CAISAGPLYGYTF. In DNA form, the CDR3 reads TGTGCCATCAGTGCGGGACCGCTATATGGCTACACCTTC. The chain uses TRBV10-3 and TRBJ1-2; a weak D match, TRBD1 (5 bases). Germline CDR1 ENHRY, CDR2 SYGVKD. This CDR3 has 13 residues. Trimming left V 4 bases short and J 5 bases short, with 11 bases between.

This clonotype appeared once. V and J are TRBV11-2 and TRBJ2-5; TRBD1 or TRBD2 may be the D gene (5 bases each). Trimming cost V 5 bases and J 4 bases, with 29 bases left between them. This CDR3 is 19 amino acids long. Germline lookup yields CDR1 SGHAT and CDR2 FQNNGV. The CDR3 bases are TGTGCCAGCAGCATAAGGACACCCTGGAGTAGCGTGAGGGTAGAGACCCAGTACTTC. It encodes CASSIRTPWSSVRVETQYF. The variable domain in full, with the rest retrieved from reference TRBV11-2 and TRBJ2-5, is EAGVAQSPRYKIIEKRQSVAFWCNPISGHATLYWYQQILGQGPKLLIQFQNNGVVDDSQLPKDRFSAERLKGVDSTLKIQPAKLEDSAVYLCASSIRTPWSSVRVETQYFGPGTRLLVL.

Regarding this clonotype: Compared with germline, one end of the junction differs, possibly owing to a read error. The DNA of the CDR3 is TGCGCCAGCAGCCAATCCCCGGGACAGGGGGCCTTAGGCTACGGGCAGTACTTC. Protein sequence: CASSQSPGQGALGYGQYF. The chain employs TRBV4-1 and TRBJ2-7, with TRBD1 identical over 12 bases. The germline gives CDR1 MGHRA, CDR2 YSYEKL. The CDR3 has 18 amino acids.

The sample holds many counts of this clonotype. The chain employs TRBV12-3 or TRBV12-4 and TRBJ2-7; tentatively, D is TRBD1 (5 bases). The CDR3 extends over 15 amino acids. V was clipped by 3 bases and J by 1 base, with 13 bases between them. CDR3 region: CASSLAQGDSYEQYF. The CDR3 bases are TGTGCCAGCAGTTTGGCGCAGGGTGATTCCTACGAGCAGTACTTC.

As concerns this clonotype: A much larger clone lies a single base off, so this may be a read error. The chain couples TRBV12-3 or TRBV12-4 to TRBJ1-2; possibly TRBD1 for D (6 bases). The CDR3 is made up of 13 amino acids. V was shortened by 5 bases and J by 6 bases, with 13 bases between the two germline ends. CDR3 sequence: CASSQGTANGYTF. The CDR3, as DNA: TGTGCCAGCAGTCAGGGGACTGCTAATGGCTACACCTTC.

As to this clonotype: An end of the junction does not agree with germline; a read error may underlie this. The V gene is TRBV11-2, the J gene TRBJ2-7; the D gene is possibly TRBD2 (6 bases). CDR1 is SGHAT, CDR2 FQNNGV, per germline. This CDR3 spans 13 amino acids. The CDR3 here is CASRPGLIYEQYF. The CDR3, as DNA: TGTGCTAGCAGACCGGGACTCATCTACGAGCAGTACTTC.

The chain links TRBV20-1 to TRBJ2-7; D unresolved. Trimming pared 6 bases from V and 2 bases from J, leaving 14 bases between. The length of the CDR3 is 13 residues. The germline CDR1 and CDR2 sequences are DFQATT and SNEGSKA (reference sequence). CDR3 amino acids: CSASEGHPYEQYF. CDR3 nucleotide sequence: TGCAGTGCCAGTGAAGGTCATCCCTACGAGCAGTACTTC.

In this sample, this clonotype turned up once. One end of the junction varies from germline; a read error may be responsible. The chain uses TRBV11-2 and TRBJ2-1; tentatively, D is TRBD2 (5 bases). CDR1 and CDR2 (germline): SGHAT, FQNNGV. CDR3 length: 14 residues. CDR3 bases: TGTGCCAGTAGCTTCGGGGAGCCAATTGATGAGCAGTTCTTC. Protein product: CASSFGEPIDEQFF. Full variable domain (rest looked up from reference TRBV11-2 and TRBJ2-1): EAGVAQSPRYKIIEKRQSVAFWCNPISGHATLYWYQQILGQGPKLLIQFQNNGVVDDSQLPKDRFSAERLKGVDSTLKIQPAKLEDSAVYLCASSFGEPIDEQFFGPGTRLTVL.

This clonotype was seen a few times. A much larger clone lies a single base off, so this may be a read error. The chain is built from TRBV12-3 or TRBV12-4 and TRBJ2-5; D perhaps matches TRBD1 (6 bases). The CDR3 extends over 14 amino acids. Between the trimmed V and J ends, which lost 7 bases and 2 bases, there was a span of 14 bases. Here the CDR3 reads CASNRQETQETQYF. CDR3 coding DNA: TGTGCCAGCAATCGACAGGAGACACAAGAGACCCAGTACTTC.

This chain joins TRBV6-1 and TRBJ2-2, with 11 positions matching TRBD2. CDR3 length: 15 amino acids. Germline values: CDR1 MNHNS, CDR2 SASEGT. With 7 bases clipped from V and 3 bases from J, the junction kept 4 bases outside the gene matches. The CDR3 spells CASNQLAGDTGELFF. CDR3 bases: TGTGCCAGCAACCAACTAGCGGGAGACACCGGGGAGCTGTTTTTT.

This clonotype showed up many times. The gene calls are TRBV29-1 and TRBJ1-4, with TRBD1 matching over 8 bases. The germline CDR1 and CDR2 sequences are SQVTM and ANQGSEA. V trimming: 6 bases; J trimming: 1 base; junction bases outside the gene matches: 4. This CDR3 contains 14 residues. CDR3 protein: CSVLTGVTNEKLFF. The CDR3 bases are TGCAGCGTGCTGACAGGGGTAACTAATGAAAAACTGTTTTTT.

This clonotype was seen only once. This rearrangement joins TRBV5-1 to TRBJ2-1; D perhaps matches TRBD1 (5 bases). The V and J ends lost 6 bases and 9 bases respectively, with 19 bases between them. Germline CDR1 SGHRS, CDR2 YFSETQ. This CDR3 comprises 14 residues. In DNA, the CDR3 is TGCGCCAGCAACTCGGACGTGGGGCGGACTGAGCAGTTCTTC. As protein: CASNSDVGRTEQFF.

This clonotype was observed at least ten times. V gene TRBV12-3 or TRBV12-4 combines with J gene TRBJ2-1; 8 bases align to TRBD2. The CDR3 has 15 amino acids. Trimming cost V 6 bases and J 4 bases; bases outside gene matches: 8. The CDR3 sequence: CASSILAEPYNEQFF. The CDR3 region has the DNA TGTGCCAGCAGCATACTAGCGGAGCCTTACAATGAGCAGTTCTTC.

The rearrangement uses TRBV5-6 and TRBJ2-7, with D maybe TRBD2 (6 bases). Germline V gives CDR1 SGHDT, CDR2 YYEEEE. This CDR3 contains 14 residues. V lost 1 base and J lost 2, with 10 bases in between. The CDR3 region has the DNA TGTGCCAGCAGCTTGCGGCCGGGGGCCTACGAGCAGTACTTC. The encoded protein is CASSLRPGAYEQYF. The variable domain in full, completed from reference TRBV5-6 and TRBJ2-7, reads DAGVTQSPTHLIKTRGQQVTLRCSPKSGHDTVSWYQQALGQGPQFIFQYYEEEERQRGNFPDRFSGHQFPNYSSELNVNALLLGDSALYLCASSLRPGAYEQYFGPGTRLTVT.

In its sample, this clonotype was seen many times. The genes are TRBV4-1 and TRBJ1-1; 9 bases align to TRBD1. The V segment lost 5 bases and the J segment 1 base; nucleotides outside the gene matches: 5. The CDR3 consists of 15 residues. Germline V lookup: CDR1 MGHRA, CDR2 YSYEKL. Written as DNA, the CDR3 is TGCGCCAGCAGCGAAGGACAGGGGACGAACACTGAAGCTTTCTTT. Translation: CASSEGQGTNTEAFF.

This chain joins TRBV25-1 and TRBJ2-3; possible D gene TRBD2, 5 bases. V dropped 3 bases and J dropped 8 bases, with 15 bases sitting between them. The CDR3 runs 14 residues. Germline lookup yields CDR1 MGHDK and CDR2 SYGVNS. Written as DNA, the CDR3 is TGTGCCAGCAGTGAGAGTGGGAGAGGAGGTACGCAGTATTTT. Protein product: CASSESGRGGTQYF.